These 8 T cell receptor beta chains originate from one sample sequenced in a study of blood T cell repertoires in COVID-19. Produced via immunoSEQ multiplex PCR; TCRdb's table is partial and in-frame only. The data contain 150,000 to 200,000 clones, 75% to 90% of them singletons. Sequenced: peripheral blood. These receptors all come from a man aged 55 to 70 with acute or convalescent COVID-19.

This clone was detected only a few times. The chain has TRBV29-1 and TRBJ2-3, with D possibly TRBD2 on 10 matching bases. V was clipped by 4 bases and J by 0 bases, with 35 bases between them. There are 22 residues in the CDR3. Germline CDR1 reads SQVTM; CDR2 reads ANQGSEA. The CDR3 DNA reads as TGCAGCGTTGCCCCAACAGGGGGCTGGCTAGCGGGGGCAATCCTAAGCACAGATACGCAGTATTTT. This sequence encodes CSVAPTGGWLAGAILSTDTQYF.

The gene calls are TRBV5-5 and TRBJ1-2; a weak D match, TRBD1 (6 bases). The CDR3 contains 14 residues. Germline V lookup: CDR1 SGHKS, CDR2 YYEKEE (reference sequence). V dropped 7 bases and J dropped 4 bases, with 17 bases sitting between them. The CDR3, as DNA: TGTGCCAGCTCTGCGACAGGTGACCCCTATGGCTACACCTTC. This sequence encodes CASSATGDPYGYTF.

The V gene is TRBV30, the J gene TRBJ1-5, with a tentative D call TRBD1 (5 bases). The V gene lost 3 bases and the J gene lost 2 bases, with 11 bases spanning the gap. The CDR3 length is 14 residues. From germline, CDR1 is GTSNPN and CDR2 SVGIG (reference sequence). CDR3 bases: TGTGCCTGGAGCCGGGGGGGTGGCAATCAGCCCCAGCATTTT. This gives the protein CAWSRGGGNQPQHF.

This clone turned up a few times. The rearrangement joins TRBV6-1 to TRBJ2-4; 12 bases align to TRBD2. The CDR3 runs to 18 residues. Germline-derived CDR1 and CDR2 are MNHNS and SASEGT. With 3 bases clipped from V and 2 bases from J, the junction kept 8 bases outside the gene matches. The CDR3 spells CASSEDPTSGSSKNIQYF. DNA for the CDR3: TGTGCCAGCAGTGAGGATCCGACTAGCGGGAGTTCCAAAAACATTCAGTACTTC.

The J gene is TRBJ2-7, the V gene TRBV7-2, with 7 bases fitting TRBD1. J was trimmed by 2 bases and V by 4 bases; bases with no gene match: 2. Germline V gene data show CDR1 as SGHTA and CDR2 as FQGNSA. This CDR3 has 13 residues. Written as DNA, the CDR3 is TGTGCCAGCAGCTCGGGACAGCCCTACGAGCAGTACTTC. It yields the protein CASSSGQPYEQYF.

The chain combines TRBV29-1 with TRBJ1-1; D is ambiguous. V was pared by 6 bases and J by 1 base, with 15 bases between. The CDR3 has 14 residues. CDR1 SQVTM and CDR2 ANQGSEA come from the germline V gene. The DNA for the CDR3 is TGCAGCGTCCCCCAGCGGGAGGGGAACACTGAAGCTTTCTTT. It is translated as CSVPQREGNTEAFF.

This chain's CDR3 is CASTPSVTTDTQYF. CDR3 sequence (DNA): TGTGCCAGCACCCCCAGCGTCACAACAGATACGCAGTATTTT. The chain is built from TRBV9 and TRBJ2-3; D not resolved. The CDR3 has 14 residues. Trimming stripped 6 bases from V and 3 bases from J, with 14 bases between. The V gene's germline CDR1 is SGDLS and CDR2 YYNGEE.

This chain connects TRBV6-5 to TRBJ1-2; unclear D gene. With 8 bases removed from V and 4 bases from J, the gap between germline ends came to 8 bases. This CDR3 contains 11 residues. Germline-derived CDR1 and CDR2 are MNHEY and SVGAGI. The CDR3 loop is CASGDPYGYTF. CDR3 bases: TGTGCCAGCGGAGATCCCTATGGCTACACCTTC.